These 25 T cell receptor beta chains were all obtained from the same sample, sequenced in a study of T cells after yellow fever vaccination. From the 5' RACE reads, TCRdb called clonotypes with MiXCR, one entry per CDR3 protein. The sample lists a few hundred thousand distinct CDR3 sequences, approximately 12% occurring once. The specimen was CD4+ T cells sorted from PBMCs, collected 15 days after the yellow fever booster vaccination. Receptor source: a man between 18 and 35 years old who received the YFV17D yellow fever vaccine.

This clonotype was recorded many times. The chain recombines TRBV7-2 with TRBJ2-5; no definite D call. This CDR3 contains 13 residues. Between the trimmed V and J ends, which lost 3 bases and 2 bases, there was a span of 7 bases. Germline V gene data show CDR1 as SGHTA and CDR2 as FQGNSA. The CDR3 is CASSFGRQETQYF. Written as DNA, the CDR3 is TGTGCCAGCAGCTTTGGGCGACAAGAGACCCAGTACTTC.

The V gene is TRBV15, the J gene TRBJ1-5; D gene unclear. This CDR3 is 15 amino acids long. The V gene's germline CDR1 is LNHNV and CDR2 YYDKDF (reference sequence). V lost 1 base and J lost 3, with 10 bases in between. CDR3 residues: CATSRGTLDNQPQHF. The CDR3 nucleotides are TGTGCCACCAGCAGAGGGACCTTGGACAATCAGCCCCAGCATTTT.

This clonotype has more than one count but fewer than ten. CDR3 DNA sequence: TGCAGCGTTGGTATCAGACTGGGAGGCTACACCTTC. Protein: CSVGIRLGGYTF. This rearrangement joins TRBV29-1 to TRBJ1-2, with D hard to call. The CDR3 contains 12 residues. Trimming cost V 4 bases and J 8 bases, with 14 bases left between them. CDR1 and CDR2 (germline): SQVTM, ANQGSEA.

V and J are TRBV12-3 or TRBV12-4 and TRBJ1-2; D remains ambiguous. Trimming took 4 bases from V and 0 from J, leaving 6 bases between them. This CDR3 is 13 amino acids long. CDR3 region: CASSYKANYGYTF. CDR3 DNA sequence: TGTGCCAGCAGTTATAAAGCTAACTATGGCTACACCTTC.

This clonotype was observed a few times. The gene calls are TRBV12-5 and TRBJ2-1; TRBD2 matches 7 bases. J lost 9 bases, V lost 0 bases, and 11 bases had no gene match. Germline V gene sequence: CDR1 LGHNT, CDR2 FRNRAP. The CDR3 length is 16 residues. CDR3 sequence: CASGLVISGFLREQFF. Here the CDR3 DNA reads TGTGCTAGTGGTTTGGTAATTAGCGGGTTTCTGCGTGAGCAGTTCTTC.

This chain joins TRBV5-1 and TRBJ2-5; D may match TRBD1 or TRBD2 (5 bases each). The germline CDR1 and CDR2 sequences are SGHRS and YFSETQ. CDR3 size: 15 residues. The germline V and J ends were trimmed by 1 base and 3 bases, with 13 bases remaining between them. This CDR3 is CASSLFSGTEETQYF. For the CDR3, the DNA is TGCGCCAGCAGCTTGTTTTCGGGGACCGAAGAGACCCAGTACTTC. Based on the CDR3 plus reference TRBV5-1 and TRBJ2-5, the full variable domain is KAGVTQTPRYLIKTRGQQVTLSCSPISGHRSVSWYQQTPGQGLQFLFEYFSETQRNKGNFPGRFSGRQFSNSRSEMNVSTLELGDSALYLCASSLFSGTEETQYFGPGTRLLVL.

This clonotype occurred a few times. The CDR3 region is CASSESSGGASNEQFF. The CDR3 DNA sequence: TGTGCCAGCAGCGAATCTAGCGGGGGGGCCTCGAATGAGCAGTTCTTC. The gene calls are TRBV7-2 and TRBJ2-1; 12 nucleotides agree with TRBD2. The V and J ends lost 5 bases and 7 bases, in that order; junction bases with no gene match: 9. This CDR3 comprises 16 residues. Germline V gene lookup returns CDR1 SGHTA and CDR2 FQGNSA. Based on the CDR3 plus reference TRBV7-2 and TRBJ2-1, the full variable domain is GAGVSQSPSNKVTEKGKDVELRCDPISGHTALYWYRQSLGQGLEFLIYFQGNSAPDKSGLPSDRFSAERTGGSVSTLTIQRTQQEDSAVYLCASSESSGGASNEQFFGPGTRLTVL.

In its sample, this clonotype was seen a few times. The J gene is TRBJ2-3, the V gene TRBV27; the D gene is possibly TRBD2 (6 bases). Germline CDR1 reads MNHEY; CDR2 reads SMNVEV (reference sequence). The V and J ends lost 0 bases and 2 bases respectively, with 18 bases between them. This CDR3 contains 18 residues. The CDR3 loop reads CASSLSGGMEGVTDTQYF. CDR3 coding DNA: TGTGCCAGCAGTTTATCAGGCGGTATGGAGGGAGTCACAGATACGCAGTATTTT.

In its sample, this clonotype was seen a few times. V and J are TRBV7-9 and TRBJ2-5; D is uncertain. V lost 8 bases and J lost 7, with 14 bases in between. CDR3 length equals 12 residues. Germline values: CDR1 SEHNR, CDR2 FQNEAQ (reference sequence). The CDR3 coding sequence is TGTGCCAGCGGGTCGCTTGATGGGACCCAGTACTTC. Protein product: CASGSLDGTQYF.

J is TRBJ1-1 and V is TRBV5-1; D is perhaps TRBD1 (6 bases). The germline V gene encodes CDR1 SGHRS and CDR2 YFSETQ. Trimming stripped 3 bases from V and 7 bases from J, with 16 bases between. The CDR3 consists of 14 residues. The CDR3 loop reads CASSSPEGGDEAFF. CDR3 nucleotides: TGCGCCAGCAGCTCCCCCGAGGGGGGGGATGAAGCTTTCTTT.

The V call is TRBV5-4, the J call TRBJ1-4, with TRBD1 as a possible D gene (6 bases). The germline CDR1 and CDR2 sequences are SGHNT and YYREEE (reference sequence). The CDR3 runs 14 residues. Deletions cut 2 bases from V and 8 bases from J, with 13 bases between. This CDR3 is CASSFDRNSEKLFF. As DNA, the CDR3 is TGTGCCAGCAGCTTTGACAGGAACTCCGAAAAACTGTTTTTT.

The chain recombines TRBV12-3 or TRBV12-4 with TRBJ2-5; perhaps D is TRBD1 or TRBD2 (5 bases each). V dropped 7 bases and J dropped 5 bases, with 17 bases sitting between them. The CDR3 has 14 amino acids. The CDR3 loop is CASTARDGRETQYF. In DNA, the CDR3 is TGTGCCAGCACCGCCAGGGACGGACGGGAGACCCAGTACTTC.

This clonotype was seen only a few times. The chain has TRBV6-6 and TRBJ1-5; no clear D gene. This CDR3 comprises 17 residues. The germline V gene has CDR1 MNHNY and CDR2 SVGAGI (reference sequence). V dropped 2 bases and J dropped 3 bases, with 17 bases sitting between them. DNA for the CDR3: TGTGCCAGCAGTTACACACCGACAACGGGATTCAATCAGCCCCAGCATTTT. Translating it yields CASSYTPTTGFNQPQHF.

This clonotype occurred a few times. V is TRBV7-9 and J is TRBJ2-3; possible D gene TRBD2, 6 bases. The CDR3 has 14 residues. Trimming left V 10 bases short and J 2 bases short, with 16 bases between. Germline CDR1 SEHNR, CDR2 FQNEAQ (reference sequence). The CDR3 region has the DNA TGTGCCACCTCCCCGGGACTTGCCACAGATACGCAGTATTTT. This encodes CATSPGLATDTQYF.

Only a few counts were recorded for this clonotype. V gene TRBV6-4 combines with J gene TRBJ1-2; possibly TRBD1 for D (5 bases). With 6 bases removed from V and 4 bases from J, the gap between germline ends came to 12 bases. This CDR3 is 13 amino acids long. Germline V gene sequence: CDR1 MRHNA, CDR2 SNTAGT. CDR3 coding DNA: TGTGCCAGCAGGGAATGGGGCGGCTATGGCTACACCTTC. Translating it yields CASREWGGYGYTF.

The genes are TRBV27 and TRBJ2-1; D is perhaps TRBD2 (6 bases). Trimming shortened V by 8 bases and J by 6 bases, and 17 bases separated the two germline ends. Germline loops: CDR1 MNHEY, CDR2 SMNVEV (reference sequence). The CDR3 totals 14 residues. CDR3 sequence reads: CASLTGTGRNEQFF. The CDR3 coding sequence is TGTGCCAGCCTAACCGGGACTGGCCGCAATGAGCAGTTCTTC.

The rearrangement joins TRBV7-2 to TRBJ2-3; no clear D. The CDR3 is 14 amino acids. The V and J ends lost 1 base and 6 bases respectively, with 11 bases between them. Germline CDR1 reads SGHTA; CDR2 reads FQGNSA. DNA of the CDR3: TGTGCCAGCAGCTTAGACTCGACTTCCGATACGCAGTATTTT. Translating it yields CASSLDSTSDTQYF. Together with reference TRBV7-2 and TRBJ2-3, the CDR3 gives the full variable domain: GAGVSQSPSNKVTEKGKDVELRCDPISGHTALYWYRQSLGQGLEFLIYFQGNSAPDKSGLPSDRFSAERTGGSVSTLTIQRTQQEDSAVYLCASSLDSTSDTQYFGPGTRLTVL.

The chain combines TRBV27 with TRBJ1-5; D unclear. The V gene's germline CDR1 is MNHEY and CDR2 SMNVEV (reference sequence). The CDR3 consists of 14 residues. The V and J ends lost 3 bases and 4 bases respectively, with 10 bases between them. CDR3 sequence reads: CASSFGRPNQPQHF. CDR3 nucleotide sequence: TGTGCCAGCAGTTTCGGCAGACCAAATCAGCCCCAGCATTTT.

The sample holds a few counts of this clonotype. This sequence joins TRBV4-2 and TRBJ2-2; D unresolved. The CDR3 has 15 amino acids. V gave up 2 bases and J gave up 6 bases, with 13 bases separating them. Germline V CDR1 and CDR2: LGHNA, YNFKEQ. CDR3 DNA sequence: TGTGCCAGCAGCCAATTTGCTGGGTCCCCCGGGGAGCTGTTTTTT. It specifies CASSQFAGSPGELFF.

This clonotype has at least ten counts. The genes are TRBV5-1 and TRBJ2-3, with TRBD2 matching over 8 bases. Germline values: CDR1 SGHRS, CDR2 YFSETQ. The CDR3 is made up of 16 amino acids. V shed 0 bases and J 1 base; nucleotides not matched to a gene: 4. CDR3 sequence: CASSLGNSGGTDTQYF. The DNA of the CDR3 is TGCGCCAGCAGCTTGGGAAATAGCGGGGGCACAGATACGCAGTATTTT.

DNA of the CDR3: TGCAGTGCTATACCGGAGAGTTACACAGATACGCAGTATTTT. Translation: CSAIPESYTDTQYF. The genes are TRBV20-1 and TRBJ2-3; D remains unclear. This CDR3 is 14 amino acids long. CDR1 and CDR2 (germline): DFQATT, SNEGSKA (reference sequence). V lost 4 bases and J lost 2, with 13 bases in between.

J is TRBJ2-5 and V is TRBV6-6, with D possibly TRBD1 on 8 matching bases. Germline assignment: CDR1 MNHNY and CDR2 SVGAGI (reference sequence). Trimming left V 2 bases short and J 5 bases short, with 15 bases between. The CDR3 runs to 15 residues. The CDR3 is CASSYAGQGGETQYF. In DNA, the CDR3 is TGTGCCAGCAGTTACGCAGGACAGGGAGGGGAGACCCAGTACTTC.

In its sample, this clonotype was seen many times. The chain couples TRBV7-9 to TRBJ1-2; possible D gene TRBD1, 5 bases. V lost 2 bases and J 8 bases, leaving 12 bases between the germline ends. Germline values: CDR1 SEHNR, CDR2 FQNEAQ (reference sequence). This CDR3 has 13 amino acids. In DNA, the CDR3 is TGTGCCAGCAGCTTACTGGGGACTCCGGGCTACACCTTC. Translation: CASSLLGTPGYTF.

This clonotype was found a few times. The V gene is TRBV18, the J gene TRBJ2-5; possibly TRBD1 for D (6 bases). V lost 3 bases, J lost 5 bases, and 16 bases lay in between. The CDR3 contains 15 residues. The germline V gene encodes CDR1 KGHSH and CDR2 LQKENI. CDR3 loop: CASSPGQNTRETQYF. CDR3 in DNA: TGTGCCAGCTCACCCGGACAGAACACTCGGGAGACCCAGTACTTC.

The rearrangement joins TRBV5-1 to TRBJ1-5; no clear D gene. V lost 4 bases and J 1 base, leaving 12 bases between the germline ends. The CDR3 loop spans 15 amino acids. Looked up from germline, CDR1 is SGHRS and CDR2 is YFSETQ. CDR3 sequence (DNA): TGCGCCAGCAGCGCGGGAACCTCGAGCAATCAGCCCCAGCATTTT. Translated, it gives CASSAGTSSNQPQHF.